Ten or more counts support the clone carrying this T cell receptor beta chain. Its antigen remains unidentified. The data were taken from a study of T cells after yellow fever vaccination. The germline V gene encodes CDR1 SGDLS and CDR2 YYNGEE. V shed 6 bases and J shed 4 bases, with 14 bases lying between them. This CDR3 has 14 amino acids. TCRdb reanalysed the 5' RACE reads using MiXCR and keeps one entry per CDR3 protein. The sample includes approximately 150,000 distinct CDR3 sequences, about a tenth of them seen just once. Study conclusions and caveats: When the response was secondary, it was weaker but reached its peak faster, day 5 versus 15.

The chain joins TRBV9 to TRBJ2-1; maybe TRBD2 (5 bases). The receptor was isolated from a man aged 18 to 30 who received the YFV17D yellow fever vaccine. The specimen comprised CD8+ T cells sorted from PBMCs, sampled 45 days after the yellow fever booster vaccination. CDR3 in DNA: TGTGCCAGCACCCCAGGCGGGCGATACAATGAGCAGTTCTTC. This sequence encodes CASTPGGRYNEQFF.